This entry describes one T cell receptor (beta chain). This entry comes from a study of blood T cell repertoires in COVID-19. TCRdb's table, derived via immunoSEQ multiplex PCR, lists solely in-frame clones and lacks some. This sample carries more than 250,000 clones, 80% to 90% of them seen once, and the ten largest clones take less than 2.5%. Germline CDR1 KGHSH, CDR2 LQKENI. V lost 1 base and J 0 bases, leaving 12 bases between the germline ends. The CDR3 totals 16 residues. The V gene is TRBV18, the J gene TRBJ1-1; no reliable D call. This TCR was sampled from a man aged 25-45 years who had recovered from COVID-19. Sequences were obtained from PBMCs or T cells enriched from blood (not recorded which). The CDR3 sequence: CASSPLGLGMNTEAFF. In nucleotides, the CDR3 is TGTGCCAGCTCACCACTCGGACTGGGAATGAACACTGAAGCTTTCTTT.